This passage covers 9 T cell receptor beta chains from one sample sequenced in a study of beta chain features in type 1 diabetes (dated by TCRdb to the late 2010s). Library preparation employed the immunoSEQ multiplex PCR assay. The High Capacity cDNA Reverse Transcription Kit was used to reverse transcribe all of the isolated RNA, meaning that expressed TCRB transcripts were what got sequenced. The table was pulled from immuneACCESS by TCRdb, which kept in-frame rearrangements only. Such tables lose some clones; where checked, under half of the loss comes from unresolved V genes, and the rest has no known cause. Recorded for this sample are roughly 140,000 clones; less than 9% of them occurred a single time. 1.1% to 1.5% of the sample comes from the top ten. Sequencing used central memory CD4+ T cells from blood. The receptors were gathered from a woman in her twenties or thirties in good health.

For the CDR3, the DNA is TGTGCCAGTAGTATTGAGGCAAATCAGCCCCAGCATTTT. It codes for CASSIEANQPQHF. The rearrangement joins TRBV19 to TRBJ1-5; D remains unclear. This CDR3 region has 13 residues. The V gene lost 3 bases and the J gene lost 4 bases, with 7 bases spanning the gap. Germline V gene sequence: CDR1 LNHDA, CDR2 SQIVND (reference sequence).

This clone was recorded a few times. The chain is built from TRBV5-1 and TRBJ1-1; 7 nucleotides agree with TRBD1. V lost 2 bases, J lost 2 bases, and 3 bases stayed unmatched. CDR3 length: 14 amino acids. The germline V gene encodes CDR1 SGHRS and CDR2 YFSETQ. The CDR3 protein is CASSFQGGNTEAFF. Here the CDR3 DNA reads TGCGCCAGCAGCTTCCAGGGGGGAAACACTGAAGCTTTCTTT.

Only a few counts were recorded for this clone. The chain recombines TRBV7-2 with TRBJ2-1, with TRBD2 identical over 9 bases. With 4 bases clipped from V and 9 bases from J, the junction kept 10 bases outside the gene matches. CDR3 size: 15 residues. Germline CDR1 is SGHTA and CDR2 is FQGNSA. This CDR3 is CASSYDGTSSTEQFF. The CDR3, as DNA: TGTGCCAGCAGCTATGACGGGACTAGCTCGACTGAGCAGTTCTTC.

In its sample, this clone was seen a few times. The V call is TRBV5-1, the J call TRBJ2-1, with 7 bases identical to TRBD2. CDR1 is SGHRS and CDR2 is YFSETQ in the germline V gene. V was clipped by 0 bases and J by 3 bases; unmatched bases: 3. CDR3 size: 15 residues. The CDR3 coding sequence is TGCGCCAGCAGCTTGGAAGGGAGGGTCTACAATGAGCAGTTCTTC. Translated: CASSLEGRVYNEQFF.

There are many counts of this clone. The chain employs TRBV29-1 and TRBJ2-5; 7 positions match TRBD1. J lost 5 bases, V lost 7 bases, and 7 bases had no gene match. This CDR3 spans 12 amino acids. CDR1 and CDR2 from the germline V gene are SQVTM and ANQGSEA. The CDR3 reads CSETTGSETQYF. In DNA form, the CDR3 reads TGCAGCGAGACGACAGGGAGTGAGACCCAGTACTTC.

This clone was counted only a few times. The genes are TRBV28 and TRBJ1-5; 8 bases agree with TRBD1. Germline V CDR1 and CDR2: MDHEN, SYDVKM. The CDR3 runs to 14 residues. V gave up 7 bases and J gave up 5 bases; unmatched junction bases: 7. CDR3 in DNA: TGTGCCAGCATCCTAGGACAGGGAGATCAGCCCCAGCATTTT. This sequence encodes CASILGQGDQPQHF.

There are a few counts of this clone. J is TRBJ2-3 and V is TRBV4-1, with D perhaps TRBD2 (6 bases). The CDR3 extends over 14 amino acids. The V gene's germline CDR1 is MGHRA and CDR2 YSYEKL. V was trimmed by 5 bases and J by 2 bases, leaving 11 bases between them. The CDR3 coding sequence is TGCGCCAGCAGCTCCGGGACTCCCACAGATACGCAGTATTTT. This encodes CASSSGTPTDTQYF.

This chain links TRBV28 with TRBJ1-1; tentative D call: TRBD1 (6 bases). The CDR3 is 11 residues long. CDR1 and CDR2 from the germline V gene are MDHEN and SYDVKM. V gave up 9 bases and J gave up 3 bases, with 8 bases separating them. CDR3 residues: CASTGYTEAFF. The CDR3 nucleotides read TGTGCCAGTACAGGGTACACTGAAGCTTTCTTT.

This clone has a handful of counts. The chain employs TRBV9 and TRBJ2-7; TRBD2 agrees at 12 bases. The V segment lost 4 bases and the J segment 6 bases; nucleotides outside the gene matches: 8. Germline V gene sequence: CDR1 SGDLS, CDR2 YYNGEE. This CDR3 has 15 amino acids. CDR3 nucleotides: TGTGCCAGCAGCCCTCGGACTAGCGGGAACTCCGAGCAGTACTTC. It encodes CASSPRTSGNSEQYF.